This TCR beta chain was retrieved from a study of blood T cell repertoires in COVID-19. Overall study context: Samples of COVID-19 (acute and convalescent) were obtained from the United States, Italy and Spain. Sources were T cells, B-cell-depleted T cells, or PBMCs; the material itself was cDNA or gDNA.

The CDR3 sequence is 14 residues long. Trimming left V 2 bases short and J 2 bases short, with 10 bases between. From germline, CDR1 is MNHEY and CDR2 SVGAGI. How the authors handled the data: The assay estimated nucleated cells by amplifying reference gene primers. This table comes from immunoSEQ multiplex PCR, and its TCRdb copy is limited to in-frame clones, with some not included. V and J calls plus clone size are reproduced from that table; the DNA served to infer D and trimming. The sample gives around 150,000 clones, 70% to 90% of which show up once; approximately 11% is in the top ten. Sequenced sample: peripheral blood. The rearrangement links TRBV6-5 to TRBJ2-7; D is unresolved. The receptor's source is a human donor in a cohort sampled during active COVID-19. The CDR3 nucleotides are TGTGCCAGCAGTTACGGCAGGTCTGCCTACGAGCAGTACTTC. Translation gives CASSYGRSAYEQYF.